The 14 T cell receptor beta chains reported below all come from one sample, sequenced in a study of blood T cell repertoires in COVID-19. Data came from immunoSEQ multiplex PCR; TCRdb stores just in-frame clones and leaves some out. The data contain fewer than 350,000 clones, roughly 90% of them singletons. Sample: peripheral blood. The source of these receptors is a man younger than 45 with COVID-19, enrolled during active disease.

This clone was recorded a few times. CDR3 DNA: TGTGCCAGCAGTGAACAGGTAGCGGGGGGACGTGATGAGCAGTTCTTC. The encoded protein is CASSEQVAGGRDEQFF. The chain carries TRBV2 and TRBJ2-1; 10 bases are shared with TRBD2. The germline V gene encodes CDR1 SNHLY and CDR2 FYNNEI. The CDR3 contains 16 residues. The V segment lost 2 bases and the J segment 8 bases; nucleotides outside the gene matches: 9.

CDR3 residues: CASSWQGEADTQYF. DNA for the CDR3: TGTGCCAGCAGTTGGCAGGGCGAGGCAGATACGCAGTATTTT. The chain links TRBV6-5 to TRBJ2-3; TRBD1 might be the D (5 bases). This CDR3 region has 14 residues. V was trimmed by 4 bases and J by 4 bases, leaving 12 bases between them. The germline CDR1 and CDR2 sequences are MNHEY and SVGAGI.

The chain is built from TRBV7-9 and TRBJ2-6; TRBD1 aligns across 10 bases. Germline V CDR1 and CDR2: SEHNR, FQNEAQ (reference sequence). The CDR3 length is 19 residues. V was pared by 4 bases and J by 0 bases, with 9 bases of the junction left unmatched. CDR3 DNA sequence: TGTGCCAGCAGCTCGACGGACAGGGGGACCCTCTCTGGGGCCAACGTCCTGACTTTC. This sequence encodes CASSSTDRGTLSGANVLTF.

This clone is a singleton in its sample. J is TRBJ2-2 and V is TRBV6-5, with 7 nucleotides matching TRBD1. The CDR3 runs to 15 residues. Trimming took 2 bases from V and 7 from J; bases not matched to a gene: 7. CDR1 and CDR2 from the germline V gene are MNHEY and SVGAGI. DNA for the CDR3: TGTGCCAGCAGTTACGGGGACAGACGAAACGGGGAGCTGTTTTTT. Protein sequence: CASSYGDRRNGELFF.

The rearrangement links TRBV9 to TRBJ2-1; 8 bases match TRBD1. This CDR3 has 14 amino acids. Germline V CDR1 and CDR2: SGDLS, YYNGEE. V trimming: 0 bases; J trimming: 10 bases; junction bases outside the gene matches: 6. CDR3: CASSVVAGGREQFF. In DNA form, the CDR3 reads TGTGCCAGCAGCGTAGTCGCAGGGGGCAGGGAGCAGTTCTTC. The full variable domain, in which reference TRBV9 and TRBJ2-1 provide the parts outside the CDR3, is DSGVTQTPKHLITATGQRVTLRCSPRSGDLSVYWYQQSLDQGLQFLIQYYNGEERAKGNILERFSAQQFPDLHSELNLSSLELGDSALYFCASSVVAGGREQFFGPGTRLTVL.

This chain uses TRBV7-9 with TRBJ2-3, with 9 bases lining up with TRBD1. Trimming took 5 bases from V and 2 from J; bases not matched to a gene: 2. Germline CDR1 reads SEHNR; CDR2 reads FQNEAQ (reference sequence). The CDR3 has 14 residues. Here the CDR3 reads CASSRTGDTDTQYF. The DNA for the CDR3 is TGTGCCAGCAGCCGGACAGGGGACACAGATACGCAGTATTTT.

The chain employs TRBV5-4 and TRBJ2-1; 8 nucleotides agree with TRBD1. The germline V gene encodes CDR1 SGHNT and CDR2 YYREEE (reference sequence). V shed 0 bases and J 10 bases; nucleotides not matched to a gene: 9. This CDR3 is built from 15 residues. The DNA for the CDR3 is TGTGCCAGCAGCTTGGATTCGGGACAGGCCTCCGAGCAGTTCTTC. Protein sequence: CASSLDSGQASEQFF.

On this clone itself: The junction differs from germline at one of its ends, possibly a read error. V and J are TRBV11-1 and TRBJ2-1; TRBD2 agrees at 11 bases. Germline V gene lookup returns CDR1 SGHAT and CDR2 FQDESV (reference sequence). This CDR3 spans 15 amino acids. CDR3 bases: TGTGCCAGCAGGTTAGGACTAGCGGGTATCAATGAGCAGTTCTTC. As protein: CASRLGLAGINEQFF.

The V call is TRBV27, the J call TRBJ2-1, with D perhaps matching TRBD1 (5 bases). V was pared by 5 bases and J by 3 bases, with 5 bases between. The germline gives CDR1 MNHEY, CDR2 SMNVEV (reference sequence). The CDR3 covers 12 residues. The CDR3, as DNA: TGTGCCAGCAGTCAGGGCTACAATGAGCAGTTCTTC. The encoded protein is CASSQGYNEQFF.

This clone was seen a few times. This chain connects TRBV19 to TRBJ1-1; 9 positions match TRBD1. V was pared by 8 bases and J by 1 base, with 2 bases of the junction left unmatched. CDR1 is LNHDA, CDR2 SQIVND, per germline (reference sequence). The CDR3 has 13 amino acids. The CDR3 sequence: CASRTGENTEAFF. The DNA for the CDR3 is TGTGCCAGTCGGACAGGGGAGAACACTGAAGCTTTCTTT.

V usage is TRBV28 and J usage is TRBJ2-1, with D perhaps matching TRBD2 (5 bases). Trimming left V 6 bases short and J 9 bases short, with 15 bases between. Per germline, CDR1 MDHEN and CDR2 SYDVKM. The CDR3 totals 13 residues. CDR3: CASSGNPPVEQFF. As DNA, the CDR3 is TGTGCCAGCAGCGGGAACCCCCCTGTTGAGCAGTTCTTC.

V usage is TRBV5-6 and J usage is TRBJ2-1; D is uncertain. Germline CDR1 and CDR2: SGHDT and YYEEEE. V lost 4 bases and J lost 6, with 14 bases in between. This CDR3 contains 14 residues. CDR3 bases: TGTGCCAGCAGCCCCCAAACCTCTAGCAATGAGCAGTTCTTC. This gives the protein CASSPQTSSNEQFF.

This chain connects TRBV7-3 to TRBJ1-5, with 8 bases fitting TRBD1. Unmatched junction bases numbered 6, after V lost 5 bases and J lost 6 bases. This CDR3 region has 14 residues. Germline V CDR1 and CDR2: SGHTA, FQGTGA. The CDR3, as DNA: TGTGCCAGCAGCCCCAGGGGGCTCGGTCAGCCCCAGCATTTT. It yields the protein CASSPRGLGQPQHF. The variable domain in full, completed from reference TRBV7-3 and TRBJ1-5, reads GAGVSQTPSNKVTEKGKYVELRCDPISGHTALYWYRQSLGQGPEFLIYFQGTGAADDSGLPNDRFFAVRPEGSVSTLKIQRTERGDSAVYLCASSPRGLGQPQHFGDGTRLSIL.

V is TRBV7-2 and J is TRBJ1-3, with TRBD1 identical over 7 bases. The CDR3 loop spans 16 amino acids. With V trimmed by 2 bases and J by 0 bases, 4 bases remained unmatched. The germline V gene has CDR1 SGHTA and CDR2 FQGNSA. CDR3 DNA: TGTGCCAGCAGCTTATACAGGACAGGCTCTGGAAACACCATATATTTT. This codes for CASSLYRTGSGNTIYF.